The entry that follows covers one T cell receptor beta chain sequence. Self-reported history from a screening survey and questionnaire set each donor's cohort. This record comes from a study of blood T cell repertoires in COVID-19. V dropped 8 bases and J dropped 4; count of bases not matched to a gene: 4. CDR1 GTSNPN and CDR2 SVGIG come from the germline V gene (reference sequence). The CDR3 is 12 amino acids. Profiled with immunoSEQ multiplex PCR; TCRdb holds only in-frame clones, not every one. The table lists a few hundred thousand clones, over 75% of them singletons. This chain joins TRBV30 and TRBJ1-2, with 10 bases aligning to TRBD1. This clonotype was obtained from a young man with acute COVID-19. The material sequenced was PBMCs or T cells enriched from blood (not recorded which). The CDR3, as DNA: TGTGCCGGGGGGGACAGGGGCTATGGCTACACCTTC. Its protein is CAGGDRGYGYTF.